This T cell receptor beta chain was identified during a study of CD8+ T cells in alopecia areata. Across the study: In an open-label trial, patients got 5 to 10 mg tofacitinib twice daily.

From alopecia areata patients, lesional scalp punch biopsies and peripheral blood were collected. Isolated RNA was reverse transcribed into cDNA used as the sequencing template. Sequencing was performed with immunoSEQ multiplex PCR; in TCRdb, only in-frame clones are kept and a portion is missing. The sample shows approximately 63,000 clones, about three fifths of them seen only once. Study-wide findings and caveats: Tissue-resident alphabeta T cells belonging to normal skin likewise get sequenced within scalp specimens. Normal scalp had lower clonality than lesional scalp, with alopecia totalis/universalis lesions showing this most strongly.

This clone was observed a few times. The antigen is undetermined. The V and J ends lost 4 bases and 0 bases, in that order; junction bases with no gene match: 4. The CDR3 is 16 amino acids. Germline V gives CDR1 MDHEN, CDR2 SYDVKM. The starting material was CD8+ T cells sorted from blood, obtained at week 0. This receptor was identified in a human donor with alopecia areata. The chain couples TRBV28 to TRBJ2-2; 8 bases align to TRBD1. The CDR3 DNA reads TGTGCCAGCAGTTCTTACAGGGGGACGAACACCGGGGAGCTGTTTTTT. Translation gives CASSSYRGTNTGELFF.